These T cell receptor beta chains were read from a single sample in a study of cytotoxic CD8 clonotypes in ibrutinib-treated CLL. Sequencing was performed with immunoSEQ multiplex PCR; in TCRdb, only in-frame clones are kept and a portion is missing. The table records about 160,000 clones, roughly 86% of them present only once. Material: PBMCs, obtained after 12 months of ibrutinib treatment. The receptors derive from a human donor with chronic lymphocytic leukemia. CDR3s include the opening cysteine and the closing phenylalanine or tryptophan. The D gene is left open where the match is weak. Expanded clones are given a class, and other clones once, few, many or no size at all.

J: TRBJ2-7; size: .; length: 16; V: TRBV4-3; D: TRBD1; DNA: TGCGCCAGCAGCCAAGACCCCTCGGGACAGGGGGGCGAGCAGTACTTC; CDR3: CASSQDPSGQGGEQYF
J: TRBJ1-6; size: .; length: 15; V: TRBV7-2; D: .; DNA: TGTGCCAGCAGCTTAGTTCAGAAGGGGAATTCACCCCTCCACTTT; CDR3: CASSLVQKGNSPLHF
J: TRBJ2-7; size: .; length: 14; V: TRBV7-6; D: .; DNA: TGTGCCAGCAGCGCAGACCCGGCAAGGTACGAGCAGTACTTC; CDR3: CASSADPARYEQYF
J: TRBJ1-2; size: .; length: 14; V: TRBV12-5; D: .; DNA: TGTGCTAGTGGTTTAGGGCCAGGGGCAGGTGGCTACACCTTC; CDR3: CASGLGPGAGGYTF
J: TRBJ1-2; size: .; length: 14; V: TRBV4-3; D: .; DNA: TGCGCCAGCAGCTATGAGGGGGGGGTCGGTGGCTACACCTTC; CDR3: CASSYEGGVGGYTF
J: TRBJ2-7; size: .; length: 12; V: TRBV15; D: .; DNA: TGTGCCACCAGCAGCACCGAGAGCGAGCAGTACTTC; CDR3: CATSSTESEQYF
J: TRBJ1-5; size: .; length: 13; V: TRBV25-1; D: .; DNA: TGTGCCAGGATTGGGGATAATGATCAGCCCCAGCATTTT; CDR3: CARIGDNDQPQHF
J: TRBJ1-6; size: .; length: 15; V: TRBV30; D: TRBD1; DNA: TGTGCCTCCTTCACTGGACAGGGCTATAATTCACCCCTCCACTTT; CDR3: CASFTGQGYNSPLHF
J: TRBJ1-1; size: .; length: 14; V: TRBV5-1; D: .; DNA: TGCGCCAGCAGCCACTCCGGGGGCGGCACTGAAGCTTTCTTT; CDR3: CASSHSGGGTEAFF
J: TRBJ2-2; size: .; length: 16; V: TRBV13; D: .; DNA: TGTGCCAGCAGCTTAAGGGCAGGGGTGAACACCGGGGAGCTGTTTTTT; CDR3: CASSLRAGVNTGELFF
J: TRBJ2-7; size: .; length: 15; V: TRBV10-3; D: TRBD2; DNA: TGTGCCATCAGTGAATCTCTAGCGGGGGGCTACGAGCAGTACTTC; CDR3: CAISESLAGGYEQYF
J: TRBJ1-3; size: .; length: 15; V: TRBV7-9; D: .; DNA: TGTGCCAGCAGCGTCGGCGGCTACTCTGGAAACACCATATATTTT; CDR3: CASSVGGYSGNTIYF
J: TRBJ2-1; size: once; length: 15; V: TRBV28; D: TRBD2; DNA: TGTGCCAGCAGCCCCCACGGGAGGAAGATAAATGAGCAGTTCTTC; CDR3: CASSPHGRKINEQFF
J: TRBJ2-3; size: .; length: 16; V: TRBV29-1; D: .; DNA: TGCAGCGTTGATCATGACGGGGACGGTAGCACAGATACGCAGTATTTT; CDR3: CSVDHDGDGSTDTQYF
J: TRBJ1-6; size: few; length: 13; V: TRBV6-5; D: .; DNA: TGTGCCAGCCGCGACAGGCTTAATTCACCCCTCCACTTT; CDR3: CASRDRLNSPLHF
J: TRBJ2-6; size: once; length: 15; V: TRBV6-6; D: .; DNA: TGTGCCAGCTCCTTATACAGGGCTGGGGCCAACGTCCTGACTTTC; CDR3: CASSLYRAGANVLTF
J: TRBJ2-1; size: .; length: 16; V: TRBV7-6; D: .; DNA: TGTGCCAGCAGCCTAACTGCGTCCGGGGACCGGGATGAGCAGTTCTTC; CDR3: CASSLTASGDRDEQFF
J: TRBJ1-1; size: .; length: 13; V: TRBV2; D: .; DNA: TGTGCCAGCAGTGAACAACCGAACACTGAAGCTTTCTTT; CDR3: CASSEQPNTEAFF
J: TRBJ2-1; size: .; length: 16; V: TRBV14; D: .; DNA: TGTGCCAGCAGCGGTCTCGGAGGCACATCGGCCAATGAGCAGTTCTTC; CDR3: CASSGLGGTSANEQFF
J: TRBJ1-4; size: .; length: 17; V: TRBV28; D: TRBD1; DNA: TGTGCCAGCAGTTTCCCCGGTGGACAGGCGGGTAATGAAAAACTGTTTTTT; CDR3: CASSFPGGQAGNEKLFF
J: TRBJ2-7; size: .; length: 18; V: TRBV27; D: TRBD2; DNA: TGTGCCAGCAGTTTTCTTAATAGCGGGAGAAATCCTGGCCACGAGCAGTACTTC; CDR3: CASSFLNSGRNPGHEQYF
J: TRBJ2-3; size: .; length: 16; V: TRBV27; D: TRBD2; DNA: TGTGCCAGCAGTTTTGTGGGACTAGCGGGATTAAATACGCAGTATTTT; CDR3: CASSFVGLAGLNTQYF
J: TRBJ2-5; size: .; length: 16; V: TRBV6-1; D: TRBD2; DNA: TGTGCCAGCAGTGAAGGACTAGCGGGGGGGCAGGAGACCCAGTACTTC; CDR3: CASSEGLAGGQETQYF
J: TRBJ1-5; size: few; length: 15; V: TRBV12-2; D: .; DNA: TGTGCAAAAATCTCGGGCGTCCTCGGCAATCAGCCCCAGCATTTT; CDR3: CAKISGVLGNQPQHF
J: TRBJ2-5; size: .; length: 17; V: TRBV7-6; D: TRBD2; DNA: TGTGCCAGCAGCCCCGGCGGCGGGAGGGCCGGGGGGGAGACCCAGTACTTC; CDR3: CASSPGGGRAGGETQYF
J: TRBJ2-1; size: .; length: 13; V: TRBV28; D: TRBD1; DNA: TGTGCCAGCAGAGAGACAGGGTTAAATGAGCAGTTCTTC; CDR3: CASRETGLNEQFF
J: TRBJ1-1; size: .; length: 16; V: TRBV14; D: TRBD1; DNA: TGTGCCAGCAGTGACAGGGTCGGGCGGACGAACACTGAAGCTTTCTTT; CDR3: CASSDRVGRTNTEAFF
J: TRBJ1-4; size: .; length: 11; V: TRBV7-6; D: .; DNA: TGTGCCAGCAGCCTAGATGAAAAACTGTTTTTT; CDR3: CASSLDEKLFF
J: TRBJ1-1; size: .; length: 11; V: TRBV5-5; D: .; DNA: TGTGCCAGCACGATGAACACTGAAGCTTTCTTT; CDR3: CASTMNTEAFF
J: TRBJ1-2; size: .; length: 15; V: TRBV6-5; D: TRBD1; DNA: TGTGCCAGCAGTTACTTTAAGGGACAGAACTATGGCTACACCTTC; CDR3: CASSYFKGQNYGYTF
J: TRBJ1-1; size: .; length: 15; V: TRBV11-2; D: .; DNA: TGTGCCAGCACCCCGTCAAGGACAGCGAACACTGAAGCTTTCTTT; CDR3: CASTPSRTANTEAFF
J: TRBJ2-5; size: .; length: 14; V: TRBV7-3; D: TRBD2; DNA: TGTGCCAGCGCCCCTAGCGGGAGCAAAGAGACCCAGTACTTC; CDR3: CASAPSGSKETQYF
J: TRBJ2-7; size: .; length: 14; V: TRBV27; D: .; DNA: TGTGCCAGCAGTTCCTACGCATCCTCCTACGAGCAGTACTTC; CDR3: CASSSYASSYEQYF